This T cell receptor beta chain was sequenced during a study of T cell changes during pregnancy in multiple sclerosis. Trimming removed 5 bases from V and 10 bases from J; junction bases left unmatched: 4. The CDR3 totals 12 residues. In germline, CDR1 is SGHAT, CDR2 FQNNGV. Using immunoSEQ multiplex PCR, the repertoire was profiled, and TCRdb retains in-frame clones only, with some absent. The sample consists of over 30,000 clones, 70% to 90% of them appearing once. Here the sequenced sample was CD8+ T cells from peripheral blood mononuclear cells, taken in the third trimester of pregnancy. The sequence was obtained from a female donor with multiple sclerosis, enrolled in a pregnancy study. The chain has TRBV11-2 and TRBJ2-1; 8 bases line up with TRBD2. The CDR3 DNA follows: TGTGCCAGCAGCATAGGGACTAGAGAGCAGTTCTTC. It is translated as CASSIGTREQFF.